This T cell receptor beta chain was sequenced during a study of human CD8 memory T cell subsets. By UMI-labeled 5' RACE, the TCR beta libraries were made. TCRdb re-called the 5' RACE reads; every CDR3 protein appears as one record, without DNA. The sample's table shows over 10,000 distinct CDR3 sequences. Duplicate vials holding approximately 160,000 sorted CD8+ T cells per subset yielded the RNA. Germline V lookup: CDR1 MDHEN, CDR2 SYDVKM. This CDR3 is built from 12 residues. The sequenced sample consisted of CD8+ T cells from PBMCs. This TCR derives from a human donor in good health. The chain joins TRBV28 to TRBJ2-7. The chain's CDR3 is CASSFVGYEQYF.